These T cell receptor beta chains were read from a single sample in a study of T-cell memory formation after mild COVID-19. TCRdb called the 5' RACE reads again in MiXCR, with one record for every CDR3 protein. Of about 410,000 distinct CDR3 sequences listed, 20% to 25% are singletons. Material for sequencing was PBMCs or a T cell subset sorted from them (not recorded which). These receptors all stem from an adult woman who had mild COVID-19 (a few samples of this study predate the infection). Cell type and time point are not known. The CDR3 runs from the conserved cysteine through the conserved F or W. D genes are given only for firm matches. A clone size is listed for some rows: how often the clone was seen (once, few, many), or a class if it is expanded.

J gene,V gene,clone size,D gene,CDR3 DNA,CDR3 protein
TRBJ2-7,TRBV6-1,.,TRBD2,TGTGCCAGCAGGAGGACTAGCGGGAGGGGATACGAGCAGTACTTC,CASRRTSGRGYEQYF
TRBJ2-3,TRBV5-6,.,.,TGTGCCAGCAGCAAGGGGCTAGCGCCAGGCACAGATACGCAGTATTTT,CASSKGLAPGTDTQYF
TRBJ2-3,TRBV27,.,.,TGTGCCACCAGACTATCGCTAAACACAGATACGCAGTATTTT,CATRLSLNTDTQYF
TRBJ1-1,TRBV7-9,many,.,TGTGCCAGCAGCTTAGGAGGGAGCGATAACACTGAAGCTTTCTTT,CASSLGGSDNTEAFF
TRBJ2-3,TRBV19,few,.,TGTGCCAGTAGTGGAAAAGGGCGGGGAGATACGCAGTATTTT,CASSGKGRGDTQYF
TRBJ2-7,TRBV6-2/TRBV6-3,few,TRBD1,TGTGCCAGCAACCAGATGACAGGGAAGTCCTACGAGCAGTACTTC,CASNQMTGKSYEQYF
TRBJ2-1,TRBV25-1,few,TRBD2,TGTGCCAGCAGTGAATCAATGGGGACTAGCGAGATACACAATGAGCAGTTCTTC,CASSESMGTSEIHNEQFF
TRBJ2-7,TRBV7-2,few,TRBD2,TGTGCCAGCAGCCCCCGCGGGAGTGGGGGAGCCTACGAGCAGTACTTC,CASSPRGSGGAYEQYF
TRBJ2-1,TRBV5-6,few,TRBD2,TGTGCCAGCAGCTTGGCGAGCGGGAGGAAGCTCTTC,CASSLASGRKLF
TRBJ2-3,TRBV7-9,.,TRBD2,TGTGCCAGCAGCTACAGCGGGAGGGGGGATACGCAGTATTTT,CASSYSGRGDTQYF
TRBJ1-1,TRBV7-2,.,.,TGTGCCAGCAGCTTAGTGAGCAGAGCGCTGAACACTGAAGCTTTCTTT,CASSLVSRALNTEAFF
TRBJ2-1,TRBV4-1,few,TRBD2,TGCGCCAGCAGCCAAGCTACTAGCGCTGGTGAGCAGTTCTTC,CASSQATSAGEQFF
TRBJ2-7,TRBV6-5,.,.,TGTGCCAGCAGTTCCATCAGGGGAGACGAGCAGTACTTC,CASSSIRGDEQYF
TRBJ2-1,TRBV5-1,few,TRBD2,TGCGCCAGCAGCTTAGCGGGAAGACCGAGCTCCTACAATGAGCAGTTCTTC,CASSLAGRPSSYNEQFF
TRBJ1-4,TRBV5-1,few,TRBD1,TGCGCCAGCAGCTACGGACAGGGGGGAAATTCCTATGAAAAACTGTTTTTT,CASSYGQGGNSYEKLFF
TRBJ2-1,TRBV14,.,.,TGTGCCAGCAGCCAAGATCTCGGGAAAAACAATGAGCAGTTCTTC,CASSQDLGKNNEQFF
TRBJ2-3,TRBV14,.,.,TGTGCCAGCAGCCAACAGGGGGGGGTTACAGATACGCAGTATTTT,CASSQQGGVTDTQYF
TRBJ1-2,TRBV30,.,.,TGTGCCTGGAGTGTACAACAGGCTGGCTACACCTTC,CAWSVQQAGYTF
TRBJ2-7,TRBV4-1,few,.,TGCGCCAGCAGCCAAGACTTTTGGGGGCTAATGGGCGAGCAGTACTTC,CASSQDFWGLMGEQYF